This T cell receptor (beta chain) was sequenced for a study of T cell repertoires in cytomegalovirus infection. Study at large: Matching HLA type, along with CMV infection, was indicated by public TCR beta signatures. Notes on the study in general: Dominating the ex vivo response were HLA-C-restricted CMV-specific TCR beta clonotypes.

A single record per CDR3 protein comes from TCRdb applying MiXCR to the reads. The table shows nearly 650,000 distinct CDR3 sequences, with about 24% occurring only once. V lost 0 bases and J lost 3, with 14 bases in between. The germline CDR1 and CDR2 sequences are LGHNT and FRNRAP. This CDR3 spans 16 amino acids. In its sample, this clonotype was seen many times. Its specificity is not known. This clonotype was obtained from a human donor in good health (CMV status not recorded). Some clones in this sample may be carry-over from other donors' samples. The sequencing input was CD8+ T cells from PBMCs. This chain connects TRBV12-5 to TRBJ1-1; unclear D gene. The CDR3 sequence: CASGLVLRALDTEAFF. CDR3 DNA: TGTGCTAGTGGTTTGGTACTCCGGGCCCTCGACACTGAAGCTTTCTTT.